In this sample, the clone carrying this T cell receptor beta chain turned up a few times. Its antigen is as yet unknown. The record originates from a study of radiotherapy plus CTLA-4 blockade in lung cancer. Across the whole study: Patients showed objective responses in 15% to 20% of cases and disease control in 31%.

CDR3 size: 17 residues. CDR1 and CDR2 (germline): SGHAT, FQNNGV. Losses at the gene ends were 2 bases for V and 2 bases for J; bases not matched to a gene: 10. Study-wide results and caveats: Alongside interferon-beta, early blood T cell clone dynamics were reportedly the best predictor of response.

Measured with immunoSEQ multiplex PCR; TCRdb has only the in-frame clones, and not every one. The sample lists tens of thousands of clones, roughly 79% occurring once. The sequenced sample was peripheral blood, obtained from a patient treated with radiotherapy plus ipilimumab. The chain carries TRBV11-2 and TRBJ2-7; 9 bases are shared with TRBD2. The receptor was derived from a human donor with non-small cell lung cancer who had a partial response to radiotherapy plus ipilimumab. Some clones in this sample may be carry-over from other donors' samples. CDR3 DNA sequence: TGTGCCAGCAGCTTAACTGCTAGCGGGGCAGACGCCTACGAGCAGTACTTC. The encoded protein is CASSLTASGADAYEQYF.